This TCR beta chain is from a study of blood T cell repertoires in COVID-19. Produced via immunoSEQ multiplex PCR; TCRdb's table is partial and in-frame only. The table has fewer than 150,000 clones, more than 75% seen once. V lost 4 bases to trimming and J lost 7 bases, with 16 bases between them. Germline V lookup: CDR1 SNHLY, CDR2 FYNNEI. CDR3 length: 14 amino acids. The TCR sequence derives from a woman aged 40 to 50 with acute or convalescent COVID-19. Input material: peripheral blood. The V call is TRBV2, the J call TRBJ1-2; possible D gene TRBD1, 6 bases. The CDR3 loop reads CASSGTGSFGGYTF. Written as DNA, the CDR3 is TGTGCCAGCAGTGGAACAGGGAGCTTCGGTGGCTACACCTTC. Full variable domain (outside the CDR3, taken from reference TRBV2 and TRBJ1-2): EPEVTQTPSHQVTQMGQEVILRCVPISNHLYFYWYRQILGQKVEFLVSFYNNEISEKSEIFDDQFSVERPDGSNFTLKIRSTKLEDSAMYFCASSGTGSFGGYTFGSGTRLTVV.